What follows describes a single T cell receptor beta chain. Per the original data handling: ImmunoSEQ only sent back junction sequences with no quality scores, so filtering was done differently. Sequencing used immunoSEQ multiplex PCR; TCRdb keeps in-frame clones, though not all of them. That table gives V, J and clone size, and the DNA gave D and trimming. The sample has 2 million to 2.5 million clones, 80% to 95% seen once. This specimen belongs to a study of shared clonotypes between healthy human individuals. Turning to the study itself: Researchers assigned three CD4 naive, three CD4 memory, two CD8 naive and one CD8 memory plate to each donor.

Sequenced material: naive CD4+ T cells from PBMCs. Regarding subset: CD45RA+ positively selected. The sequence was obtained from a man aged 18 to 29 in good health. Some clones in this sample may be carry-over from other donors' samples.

CDR3 residues: CASSKRQGARETEAFF. The DNA for the CDR3 is TGTGCCAGCAGCAAGAGACAGGGGGCAAGGGAGACTGAAGCTTTCTTT. The chain employs TRBV27 and TRBJ1-1, with 10 bases aligning to TRBD1. Per germline, CDR1 MNHEY and CDR2 SMNVEV (reference sequence). V shed 6 bases, J shed 5 bases, and the junction held 12 bases outside the gene matches. CDR3 length: 16 amino acids.